This TCR beta chain stems from a study of T cell responses to AZD1222 COVID-19 vaccine. Study-level findings and limits: Reports indicate that nearly half of spike-specific TCRs are directed at unmutated variant regions. When two AZD1222 doses had been given, Spike-specific TCR breadth and depth rose.

Profiling relied on immunoSEQ multiplex PCR, and the TCRdb table lists in-frame clones only, not all of them. In the table there are about 110,000 clones, 87% of which are singletons. This CDR3 comprises 12 residues. Germline V gene sequence: CDR1 SEHNR, CDR2 FQNEAQ (reference sequence). About this clone itself: Its target is not known. Compared with germline, one end of the junction differs, possibly owing to a read error.

The rearrangement uses TRBV7-9 and TRBJ1-1; no firm D call. Source: peripheral blood, taken 28 days after the second AZD1222 dose. This receptor was identified in an adult who received the AZD1222 COVID-19 vaccine. CDR3 in amino acids: CASSLDPRELPF. The CDR3 region has the DNA TGTGCCAGCAGCTTAGATCCCCGGGAACTTCCCTTT.